A single T cell receptor (beta chain) is shown here with its context. Its antigen is unidentified. CDR3 length: 12 amino acids. Germline values: CDR1 LNHDA, CDR2 SQIVND (reference sequence). The ends lost 9 bases at V and 7 bases at J; junction bases unmatched: 5. Repertoires were generated with immunoSEQ multiplex PCR, while TCRdb's copy carries only in-frame clones and drops some. This sample has fewer than 200,000 clones; about 91% occur once, and the top ten carry approximately 0.5%. This entry is derived from a study of T cell responses to AZD1222 COVID-19 vaccine. Across the whole study: Second-dose intervals of approximately 4 or approximately 12 weeks were pooled. Findings and caveats of the study: Only six or seven AZD1222 recipients were seropositive at baseline.

The chain joins TRBV19 to TRBJ1-2, with 10 bases lining up with TRBD1. The receptor comes from an adult in good health. This specimen was peripheral blood, taken on day 0 of AZD1222 vaccination. CDR3 amino acids: CASGQGESGYTF. The CDR3 DNA reads TGTGCCAGCGGACAGGGGGAAAGTGGCTACACCTTC.